This T cell receptor beta chain was captured by sequencing in a study of T cells after yellow fever vaccination. TCRdb re-analysed the 5' RACE reads in MiXCR, keeping a single row per CDR3 protein. Among under 100,000 distinct CDR3 sequences listed, about 6% were seen once. This CDR3 contains 16 residues. Germline V gene sequence: CDR1 KGHSH, CDR2 LQKENI. The trim removed 0 bases at V and 2 bases at J, leaving 4 bases unmatched. This sample comprised CD8+ T cells sorted from PBMCs, obtained 10 days after the yellow fever booster vaccination. The sequence came from a young man who received the YFV17D yellow fever vaccine. The V and J genes are TRBV18 and TRBJ2-5; 9 nucleotides match TRBD2. The chain's CDR3 is CASSPPRRGGQETQYF. The CDR3 DNA follows: TGTGCCAGCTCACCACCGAGGCGGGGGGGACAAGAGACCCAGTACTTC.